This T cell receptor beta chain is from a study of T cell responses to AZD1222 COVID-19 vaccine (dated by TCRdb to the early 2020s). At the level of the whole study: Because spike-specific TCR depth and breadth did not differ between the two schedules, AZD1222 recipients who got a second dose at roughly 4 weeks were pooled with those who got a second dose at roughly 12 weeks. A total of about 230 trial participants underwent TCR sequencing, of whom some 210 received two doses of AZD1222 and some 25 received two doses of the MenACWY control vaccine. Trial participants were enrolled by age into subgroups of 18-55, 56-69 and 70-plus years, and roughly 160, 29 and 62 TCR-sequenced participants, respectively, were included in these subgroups. Results the study describes overall, beyond this receptor: Because no day 14 peak-response samples were available, the repertoires could be characterized only after the peak T cell response. Vaccine-associated CD4 TCRs spanned the whole spike protein, with dominant responses in regions 160-218 and 743-854. Most participants were white British and females outnumbered males, and the authors suggested that clonal diversity may have been underestimated. Epitopes outside the regions mutated in the B.1.351 and B.1.1.7 variants were reportedly recognized by nearly half of the unique spike-specific TCRs. Spike-specific TCR breadth and depth rose significantly after two AZD1222 doses compared with day 0 and with MenACWY recipients. The 56-69-year group was small, and its depth increase did not reach significance, likely because of low power. Only a handful of AZD1222 recipients were SARS-CoV-2 seropositive at baseline, limiting conclusions about previously exposed vaccinees.

Reading the germline V gene gives CDR1 KGHSH and CDR2 LQKENI. V and J lose 3 bases and 7 bases, and a span of 12 bases separates them. The CDR3 numbers 13 residues from cysteine through phenylalanine. Of all the DNA, just the CDR3 is kept, 39 bases in frame from base 1. Explained via the paper, the time point label denotes: baseline before first vaccination. Vaccinee samples were obtained from the UK trials COV001 and COV002, which included a single-blind randomized controlled phase 2/3 trial of AZD1222 (ChAdOx1 nCoV-19) in healthy adults. For TCRbeta chain sequencing, PBMC samples were collected from trial participants at day 0 and at day 28 after the second dose. The CDR3 regions of human TCRbeta chains were analyzed by immunosequencing. The study's processing was this. Repertoire TCRs were matched against a reference library of SARS-CoV-2-specific TCRs generated with the MIRA antigen-specificity platform. Breadth was defined as the fraction of unique TCRs that were SARS-CoV-2-associated. Depth was defined as the fraction of total T cells that were SARS-CoV-2-associated. Using the MIRA data, each spike-specific TCR was assigned both to the spike region to which the TCR was reactive and to a CD4 or CD8 class. Log10-transformed breadth and depth values were compared by one-way ANOVA with Sidak's multiple comparisons tests. Drawn from immuneACCESS, this table holds only the in-frame rearrangements with V and J called that TCRdb kept. Clones are partly lost; checked studies trace under half to an unresolved V gene and leave the rest unexplained. The V and J calls and clone size were taken over from that table, and D and trimming were inferred from the DNA. This sample gives approximately 89,000 clones in total; under 95% of them show up just once. The biggest ten clones account for roughly 5.2% of the sample.

A word on this clone: Its antigen is currently not known. No base quality information exists; no much larger clone differs at one position.

The TCR sequence derives from an adult in good health. The sample here was peripheral blood, taken on day 0 of AZD1222 vaccination. The chain is encoded by TRBV18 joined to TRBJ1-2, with the identity of the D gene unclear. The CDR3: CASSPDPQVGYTF. The DNA sequence reads TGTGCCAGCTCACCTGACCCCCAGGTTGGCTACACCTTC.